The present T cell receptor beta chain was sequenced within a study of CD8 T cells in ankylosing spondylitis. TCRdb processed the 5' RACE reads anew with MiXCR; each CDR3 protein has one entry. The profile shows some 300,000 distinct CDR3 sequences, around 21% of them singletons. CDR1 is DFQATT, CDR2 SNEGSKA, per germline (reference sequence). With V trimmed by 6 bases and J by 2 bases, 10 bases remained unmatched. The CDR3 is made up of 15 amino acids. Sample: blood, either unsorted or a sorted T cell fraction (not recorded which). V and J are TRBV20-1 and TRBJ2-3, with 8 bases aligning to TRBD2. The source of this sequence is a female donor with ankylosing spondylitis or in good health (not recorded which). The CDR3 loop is CSAPGGDTSTDTQYF. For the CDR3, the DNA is TGCAGTGCCCCGGGGGGGGACACCTCCACAGATACGCAGTATTTT.